This passage covers 25 T cell receptor beta chains from one sample sequenced in a study of cytomegalovirus exposure and HLA in healthy donors. In the PCR, 60 Vbeta and 13 Jbeta primers were used. Method: immunoSEQ multiplex PCR; TCRdb's copy keeps in-frame clones and lacks some. The data contain under 200,000 clones, 75% of them singletons. Sequencing was carried out using PBMCs. All receptors derive from a woman in her 50s in good health and CMV-seropositive.

The gene calls are TRBV30 and TRBJ1-1; D gene uncertain. Germline V lookup: CDR1 GTSNPN, CDR2 SVGIG (reference sequence). The CDR3 contains 14 residues. With 1 base removed from V and 11 bases from J, the gap between germline ends came to 20 bases. This CDR3 is CAWSGVAGSLEAFF. The CDR3, as DNA: TGTGCCTGGAGTGGGGTAGCCGGGAGCCTCGAGGCTTTCTTT.

This chain connects TRBV29-1 to TRBJ2-7; 7 bases are shared with TRBD1. Per germline, CDR1 SQVTM and CDR2 ANQGSEA. The CDR3 has 12 residues. The junction had 11 bases not matched to a gene; V was cut back by 7 bases and J by 8 bases. The CDR3 sequence: CSASDRQGQQYF. CDR3 DNA sequence: TGCAGCGCCTCGGACAGGCAGGGCCAGCAGTACTTC.

The V and J genes are TRBV10-3 and TRBJ1-5, with 9 bases matching TRBD1. With 0 bases clipped from V and 2 bases from J, the junction kept 5 bases outside the gene matches. This CDR3 has 17 amino acids. Germline assignment: CDR1 ENHRY and CDR2 SYGVKD. DNA of the CDR3: TGTGCCATCAGTGAGTCGAGGGACAGGGCGGGCAATCAGCCCCAGCATTTT. Translation gives CAISESRDRAGNQPQHF.

This clone was observed a few times. The rearrangement uses TRBV6-5 and TRBJ1-5; 7 positions agree with TRBD1. V was pared by 7 bases and J by 7 bases, with 7 bases of the junction left unmatched. Germline V gene data show CDR1 as MNHEY and CDR2 as SVGAGI. CDR3 length: 13 residues. As DNA, the CDR3 is TGTGCCAGCACTACAGGGGTTGGACAGCCCCAGCATTTT. It encodes CASTTGVGQPQHF.

This clone occurred once. The rearrangement uses TRBV6-1 and TRBJ1-4; weak D call: TRBD1 (5 bases). V gave up 4 bases and J gave up 6 bases, with 9 bases separating them. Germline V lookup: CDR1 MNHNS, CDR2 SASEGT. This CDR3 contains 13 residues. In DNA, the CDR3 is TGTGCCAGCAGTGCCCGGGACTATGAAAAACTGTTTTTT. This sequence encodes CASSARDYEKLFF.

The chain couples TRBV19 to TRBJ2-1; TRBD2 is a possible D gene (6 bases). The CDR3 is 16 residues long. V lost 1 base and J 0 bases, leaving 10 bases between the germline ends. CDR1 and CDR2 (germline): LNHDA, SQIVND (reference sequence). The CDR3 here is CASSIAAGNSYNEQFF. CDR3 nucleotide sequence: TGTGCCAGTAGTATAGCGGCGGGGAACTCCTACAATGAGCAGTTCTTC.

The rearrangement links TRBV6-6 to TRBJ2-7; D unclear. CDR1 and CDR2 from the germline V gene are MNHNY and SVGAGI (reference sequence). The V end was cut by 6 bases, the J end by 5 bases, with 17 bases between. CDR3 length equals 14 residues. CDR3 amino acids: CASRTHGSVHEQYF. DNA for the CDR3: TGTGCCAGCAGAACACACGGGTCGGTCCACGAGCAGTACTTC.

The chain has TRBV5-4 and TRBJ2-2; no firm D call. V was pared by 0 bases and J by 4 bases, with 10 bases between. This CDR3 region has 15 residues. Germline V gene data show CDR1 as SGHNT and CDR2 as YYREEE (reference sequence). The CDR3 protein is CASSLDGPGTGELFF. The CDR3 DNA reads as TGTGCCAGCAGCTTGGATGGGCCCGGCACCGGGGAGCTGTTTTTT.

The V gene is TRBV7-2, the J gene TRBJ2-7, with TRBD2 as a possible D gene (6 bases). Germline values: CDR1 SGHTA, CDR2 FQGNSA. The CDR3 spans 11 residues. V was clipped by 5 bases and J by 6 bases, with 8 bases between them. In nucleotides, the CDR3 is TGTGCCAGCAGCCGACTAGTCGAGCAGTACTTC. This gives the protein CASSRLVEQYF.

The rearrangement uses TRBV5-1 and TRBJ1-3; the D gene is possibly TRBD1 (6 bases). CDR1 is SGHRS, CDR2 YFSETQ, per germline. V was clipped by 4 bases and J by 2 bases, with 10 bases between them. The CDR3 has 14 amino acids. This chain's CDR3 is CASSPGTTGNTIYF. CDR3 DNA sequence: TGCGCCAGCAGCCCAGGGACAACTGGAAACACCATATATTTT.

V gene TRBV6-6 combines with J gene TRBJ1-2, with D perhaps TRBD1 (6 bases). The germline CDR1 and CDR2 sequences are MNHNY and SVGAGI (reference sequence). CDR3 size: 13 residues. The ends were cut back, 6 bases at V and 8 bases at J, with 16 bases in the middle. The CDR3 sequence: CASSRGGAGGYTF. The CDR3 region has the DNA TGTGCCAGCAGCCGAGGGGGGGCCGGCGGCTACACCTTC.

CDR3 residues: CASRVLAHEQYF. CDR3 coding DNA: TGTGCCAGCAGGGTATTGGCCCACGAGCAGTACTTC. The rearrangement uses TRBV2 and TRBJ2-7; D uncertain. The V end was cut by 6 bases, the J end by 5 bases, with 11 bases between. The CDR3 has 12 amino acids. Germline-derived CDR1 and CDR2 are SNHLY and FYNNEI.

The rearrangement joins TRBV5-1 to TRBJ2-7; the match to TRBD1 covers 7 bases. The CDR3 covers 13 residues. Losses at the gene ends were 4 bases for V and 7 bases for J; bases not matched to a gene: 8. Germline V gene lookup returns CDR1 SGHRS and CDR2 YFSETQ. CDR3 protein: CASSPRDRGEQYF. For the CDR3, the DNA is TGCGCCAGCAGCCCTCGGGACAGAGGGGAGCAGTACTTC.

The rearrangement uses TRBV20-1 and TRBJ2-7; D is unclear. V lost 6 bases and J lost 3, with 9 bases in between. CDR1 and CDR2 (germline): DFQATT, SNEGSKA (reference sequence). CDR3 length: 11 residues. CDR3 in DNA: TGCAGTGCAGGAGACGACTACGAGCAGTACTTC. It codes for CSAGDDYEQYF.

Comment on this clone: One junction end disagrees with the germline gene, perhaps due to a read error. The CDR3 nucleotides are TGTGCCAGCAGCTTATACCTAACCGGGGGGAACGCTGAAGCTTTCTTT. It translates to CASSLYLTGGNAEAFF. The genes are TRBV7-8 and TRBJ1-1, with D possibly matching TRBD1 (5 bases). Germline V gene lookup returns CDR1 SGHVS and CDR2 FQNEAQ. This CDR3 is 16 amino acids long.

This chain joins TRBV6-1 and TRBJ2-2; no definite D call. Per the germline V gene, CDR1 is MNHNS and CDR2 is SASEGT. Trimming cost V 2 bases and J 6 bases, with 7 bases left between them. The CDR3 contains 13 residues. DNA for the CDR3: TGTGCCAGCAGTGAACGTTCGGCCGGGGAGCTGTTTTTT. This translates into CASSERSAGELFF.

The chain employs TRBV5-1 and TRBJ2-1; 16 bases agree with TRBD2. Germline trimming cut 3 bases from V and 9 bases from J; bases unmatched to any gene: 3. Germline V gene sequence: CDR1 SGHRS, CDR2 YFSETQ. The CDR3 contains 15 residues. CDR3 bases: TGCGCCAGCAGCTCGGGACTAGCGGGGGGGACTGAGCAGTTCTTC. Its protein product is CASSSGLAGGTEQFF. Combining the CDR3 with reference TRBV5-1 and TRBJ2-1 gives the whole variable domain KAGVTQTPRYLIKTRGQQVTLSCSPISGHRSVSWYQQTPGQGLQFLFEYFSETQRNKGNFPGRFSGRQFSNSRSEMNVSTLELGDSALYLCASSSGLAGGTEQFFGPGTRLTVL.

The CDR3 DNA reads TGTGCCAGTAGCACAAACACAGGGGAGGCCTACGAGCAGTACTTC. This encodes CASSTNTGEAYEQYF. This chain joins TRBV19 and TRBJ2-7; maybe TRBD1 (7 bases). This CDR3 is 15 amino acids long. The germline V gene encodes CDR1 LNHDA and CDR2 SQIVND (reference sequence). Deletions cut 6 bases from V and 2 bases from J, with 17 bases between.

The chain couples TRBV29-1 to TRBJ1-5; 11 bases are shared with TRBD1. After removal of 4 bases from V and 7 bases from J, the junction contained 9 bases not matched to a gene. Germline values: CDR1 SQVTM, CDR2 ANQGSEA. The CDR3 has 15 residues. The CDR3 loop is CSVGGGTGGGQPQHF. As DNA, the CDR3 is TGCAGCGTTGGGGGGGGGACAGGGGGAGGCCAGCCCCAGCATTTT.

The genes are TRBV10-3 and TRBJ2-5, with D tentatively TRBD1 (5 bases). This CDR3 is built from 14 residues. CDR1 is ENHRY, CDR2 SYGVKD, per germline. With 3 bases removed from V and 3 bases from J, the gap between germline ends came to 11 bases. CDR3 in DNA: TGTGCCATCAGTGAATCCCAGGGAAAAGAGACCCAGTACTTC. Translating gives CAISESQGKETQYF.

The chain links TRBV5-1 to TRBJ2-5; D unresolved. Trimming removed 0 bases from V and 1 base from J, with 4 bases in between. This CDR3 is 13 amino acids long. Germline V gene lookup returns CDR1 SGHRS and CDR2 YFSETQ. The CDR3 region has the DNA TGCGCCAGCAGCTTGGTCCTCCAAGAGACCCAGTACTTC. Its translation: CASSLVLQETQYF. Supplemented by reference TRBV5-1 and TRBJ2-5, the full variable domain reads KAGVTQTPRYLIKTRGQQVTLSCSPISGHRSVSWYQQTPGQGLQFLFEYFSETQRNKGNFPGRFSGRQFSNSRSEMNVSTLELGDSALYLCASSLVLQETQYFGPGTRLLVL.

The chain is built from TRBV6-4 and TRBJ2-3; tentatively, D is TRBD2 (6 bases). V lost 4 bases and J lost 8, with 13 bases in between. The CDR3 has 13 residues. The germline V gene encodes CDR1 MRHNA and CDR2 SNTAGT. CDR3 sequence: CASSAGLSATQYF. The CDR3, as DNA: TGTGCCAGCAGTGCGGGACTCTCTGCTACGCAGTATTTT.

This clone has a handful of counts. The genes are TRBV29-1 and TRBJ2-5; maybe TRBD1 (6 bases). This CDR3 is built from 11 residues. Per germline, CDR1 SQVTM and CDR2 ANQGSEA. V was pared by 7 bases and J by 5 bases, with 11 bases between. This CDR3 is CSAWGRETQYF. CDR3 nucleotide sequence: TGCAGCGCTTGGGGGCGGGAGACCCAGTACTTC. Combining the CDR3 with reference TRBV29-1 and TRBJ2-5 gives the whole variable domain SAVISQKPSRDICQRGTSLTIQCQVDSQVTMMFWYRQQPGQSLTLIATANQGSEATYESGFVIDKFPISRPNLTFSTLTVSNMSPEDSSIYLCSAWGRETQYFGPGTRLLVL.

The rearrangement uses TRBV18 and TRBJ2-5; D may be TRBD1 (6 bases). Germline V gene sequence: CDR1 KGHSH, CDR2 LQKENI. Deletions cut 3 bases from V and 2 bases from J, with 22 bases between. The CDR3 loop spans 18 amino acids. The CDR3 DNA is TGTGCCAGCTCACCCCGGACCGCTAGGACAGTTAGTCAAGAGACCCAGTACTTC. Its protein is CASSPRTARTVSQETQYF.

This chain connects TRBV6-5 to TRBJ2-1; the D gene is possibly TRBD1 (5 bases). Germline CDR1 and CDR2: MNHEY and SVGAGI. V lost 5 bases, J lost 9 bases, and 14 bases lay in between. CDR3 size: 13 residues. As DNA, the CDR3 is TGTGCCAGCAGTGATCAGGGCCTTGGTGAGCAGTTCTTC. Amino acid sequence: CASSDQGLGEQFF.